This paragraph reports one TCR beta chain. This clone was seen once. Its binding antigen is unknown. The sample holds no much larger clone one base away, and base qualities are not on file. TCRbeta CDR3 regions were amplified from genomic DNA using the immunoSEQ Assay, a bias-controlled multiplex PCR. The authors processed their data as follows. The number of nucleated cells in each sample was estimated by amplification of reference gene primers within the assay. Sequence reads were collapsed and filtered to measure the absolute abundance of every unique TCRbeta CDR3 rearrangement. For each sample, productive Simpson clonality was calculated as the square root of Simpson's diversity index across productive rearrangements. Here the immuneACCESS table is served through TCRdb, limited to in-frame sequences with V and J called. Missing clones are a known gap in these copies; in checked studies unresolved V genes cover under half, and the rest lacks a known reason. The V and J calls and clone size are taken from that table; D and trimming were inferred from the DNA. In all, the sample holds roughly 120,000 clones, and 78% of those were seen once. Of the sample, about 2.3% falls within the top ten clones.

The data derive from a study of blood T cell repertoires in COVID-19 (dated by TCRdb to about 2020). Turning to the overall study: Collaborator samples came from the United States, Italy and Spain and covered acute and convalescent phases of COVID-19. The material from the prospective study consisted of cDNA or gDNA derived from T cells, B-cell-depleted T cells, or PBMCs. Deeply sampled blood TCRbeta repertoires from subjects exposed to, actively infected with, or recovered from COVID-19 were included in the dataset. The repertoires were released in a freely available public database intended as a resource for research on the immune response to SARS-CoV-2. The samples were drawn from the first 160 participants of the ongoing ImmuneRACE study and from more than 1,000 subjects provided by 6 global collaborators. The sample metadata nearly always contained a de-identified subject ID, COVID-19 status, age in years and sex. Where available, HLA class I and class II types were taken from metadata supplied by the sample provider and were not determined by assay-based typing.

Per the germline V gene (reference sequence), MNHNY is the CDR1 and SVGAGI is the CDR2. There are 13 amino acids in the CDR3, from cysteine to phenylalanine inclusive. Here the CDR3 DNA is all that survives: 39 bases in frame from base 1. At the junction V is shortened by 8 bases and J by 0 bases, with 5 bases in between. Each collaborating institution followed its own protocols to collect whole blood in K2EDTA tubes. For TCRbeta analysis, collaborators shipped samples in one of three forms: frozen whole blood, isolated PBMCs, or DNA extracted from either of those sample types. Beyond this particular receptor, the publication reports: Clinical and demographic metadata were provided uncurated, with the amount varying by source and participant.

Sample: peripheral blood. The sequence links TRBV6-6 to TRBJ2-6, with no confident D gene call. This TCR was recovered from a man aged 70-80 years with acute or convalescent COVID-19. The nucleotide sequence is TGTGCCAGCTTAGACTCTGGGGCCAACGTCCTGACTTTC. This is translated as CASLDSGANVLTF.